The 10 T cell receptor beta chains below come from one sample, sequenced in a study of post-analysis software for immune sequencing data. Study conclusions and caveats: Patients carried four or five TRBV segments more frequently than controls did, and TRBV5-6, TRBV5-1 and TRBV20-1 were among them.

Antigens for these TCRs are unknown. cDNA libraries of TCR beta carried unique molecular identifiers. TCRdb ran MiXCR on the PCR reads and lists one entry per CDR3 protein. The sample contains 800,000 to 950,000 distinct CDR3 sequences, around 50% of which appear only once. The sample taken for sequencing was blood. Receptors originate from a girl aged 5-17 years with multiple sclerosis.

The chain uses TRBV4-2 and TRBJ2-1, with 15 bases matching TRBD2. Per germline, CDR1 LGHNA and CDR2 YNFKEQ. V lost 4 bases, J lost 6 bases, and 10 bases stayed unmatched. The CDR3 extends over 18 amino acids. CDR3 region: CASSPVPGLAGGPNEQFF. DNA for the CDR3: TGTGCCAGCAGCCCAGTCCCGGGACTAGCGGGGGGCCCCAATGAGCAGTTCTTC.

The chain combines TRBV21-1 with TRBJ2-5. The DNA end is more similar to TRBJ2-4, so the J call may be wrong. TRBV21-1 is described as a pseudogene. This CDR3 is 11 amino acids long. The CDR3, as DNA: TGTGCCAGCAGCAAAGAAAGCATTCAGTACTTC. It specifies CASSKESIQYF.

The chain links TRBV20-1 to TRBJ1-1; maybe TRBD1 (5 bases). CDR3 length: 14 amino acids. CDR1 and CDR2 (germline): DFQATT, SNEGSKA (reference sequence). The germline V and J ends were trimmed by 5 bases and 0 bases, with 13 bases remaining between them. The CDR3 loop is CSAAKTEMNTEAFF. CDR3 in DNA: TGCAGTGCTGCAAAGACAGAGATGAACACTGAAGCTTTCTTT.

This rearrangement joins TRBV6-5 to TRBJ2-6; D is unclear. Per germline, CDR1 MNHEY and CDR2 SVGAGI. V lost 1 base, J lost 0 bases, and 4 bases lay in between. The CDR3 extends over 15 amino acids. CDR3 in DNA: TGTGCCAGCAGTTACTGGGGCTCTGGGGCCAACGTCCTGACTTTC. Protein sequence: CASSYWGSGANVLTF.

This clonotype was seen a handful of times. The J gene is TRBJ2-7, the V gene TRBV20-1, with TRBD1 identical over 8 bases. J gave up 7 bases and V 0 bases, and 8 bases lay outside the gene matches. Germline-derived CDR1 and CDR2 are DFQATT and SNEGSKA (reference sequence). The CDR3 length is 14 residues. CDR3 protein: CSARDRQGIWEQYF. The CDR3 DNA sequence: TGCAGTGCTAGAGATCGACAGGGGATATGGGAGCAGTACTTC.

A few counts support this clonotype. The chain carries TRBV9 and TRBJ2-7; possible D gene TRBD1, 5 bases. The CDR3 consists of 14 residues. The germline V gene encodes CDR1 SGDLS and CDR2 YYNGEE. V gave up 0 bases and J gave up 4 bases, with 11 bases separating them. The CDR3 here is CASSVGATGYEQYF. Here the CDR3 DNA reads TGTGCCAGCAGCGTAGGTGCCACAGGTTACGAGCAGTACTTC.

This clonotype was seen once. The gene calls are TRBV6-1 and TRBJ1-1; TRBD1 matches 8 bases. The CDR3 runs 16 residues. V shed 4 bases and J 4 bases; nucleotides not matched to a gene: 11. Germline CDR1 MNHNS, CDR2 SASEGT. The CDR3 nucleotides read TGTGCCAGCAGTGGGTTGACAGGGGAAGGGAGCACTGAAGCTTTCTTT. This sequence encodes CASSGLTGEGSTEAFF.

This clonotype was picked up a small number of times. The chain employs TRBV27 and TRBJ2-5; 7 bases agree with TRBD1. The CDR3 is made up of 14 amino acids. Germline V CDR1 and CDR2: MNHEY, SMNVEV (reference sequence). V dropped 4 bases and J dropped 7; count of bases not matched to a gene: 9. In DNA, the CDR3 is TGTGCCAGCAGTTCCCGGACAGGTCCCGGGACCCAGTACTTC. Its protein is CASSSRTGPGTQYF.

The rearrangement links TRBV20-1 to TRBJ1-1, with unresolved D. V was cut by 1 base and J by 1 base, with 10 bases left in between. Germline assignment: CDR1 DFQATT and CDR2 SNEGSKA (reference sequence). The CDR3 extends over 14 amino acids. CDR3: CSARVRFRNTEAFF. The CDR3 coding sequence is TGCAGTGCTAGAGTAAGGTTCCGGAACACTGAAGCTTTCTTT.

The chain couples TRBV20-1 to TRBJ2-7; TRBD1 matches 7 bases. Germline trimming cut 0 bases from V and 9 bases from J; bases unmatched to any gene: 8. This CDR3 has 13 amino acids. The germline gives CDR1 DFQATT, CDR2 SNEGSKA (reference sequence). CDR3 protein: CSARDLGTESQYF. The CDR3 DNA reads TGCAGTGCTAGAGATTTGGGGACAGAGTCGCAGTACTTC.